Each of the 21 T cell receptor beta chains below was sequenced from the same sample in a study of blood T cell repertoires in COVID-19. Clones were read by immunoSEQ multiplex PCR, and TCRdb kept only the in-frame ones, dropping some. Here the sample spans around 150,000 clones, under 80% being singletons. The specimen sequenced was peripheral blood. The source of these receptors is a man between 60 and 75 years old with acute or convalescent COVID-19.

The chain recombines TRBV29-1 with TRBJ2-5, with D possibly being TRBD2 (6 bases). The V end was cut by 2 bases, the J end by 1 base, with 8 bases between. The CDR3 is 13 residues long. Germline CDR1 reads SQVTM; CDR2 reads ANQGSEA. CDR3 residues: CSVEQGLQETQYF. In DNA, the CDR3 is TGCAGCGTTGAACAGGGACTCCAAGAGACCCAGTACTTC.

The chain uses TRBV5-4 and TRBJ2-7; 8 nucleotides align to TRBD1. V shed 4 bases, J shed 0 bases, and the junction held 18 bases outside the gene matches. The germline gives CDR1 SGHNT, CDR2 YYREEE (reference sequence). The CDR3 extends over 19 amino acids. CDR3 residues: CASSMLPTGTGRSSYEQYF. The CDR3 DNA sequence: TGTGCCAGCAGCATGTTACCCACCGGGACAGGTAGGAGCTCCTACGAGCAGTACTTC.

This clone has only one observation. This chain uses TRBV3-1 (or the pseudogene TRBV3-2) with TRBJ1-1, with unresolved D. CDR1 and CDR2 (germline): LGHDT, YNNKEL (reference sequence). The V end was cut by 0 bases, the J end by 5 bases, with 10 bases between. This CDR3 comprises 14 residues. This CDR3 is CASSQDVAGTEAFF. CDR3 nucleotide sequence: TGTGCCAGCAGCCAAGATGTTGCAGGTACTGAAGCTTTCTTT.

The V call is TRBV6-1, the J call TRBJ2-6; tentative D call: TRBD2 (5 bases). Germline V gene lookup returns CDR1 MNHNS and CDR2 SASEGT. V shed 4 bases and J shed 0 bases, with 16 bases lying between them. This CDR3 contains 18 residues. The CDR3 DNA reads TGTGCCAGCAGTGGGCGCTCGTTGGGGAGCTCTGGGGCCAACGTCCTGACTTTC. It translates to CASSGRSLGSSGANVLTF.

This clone came up a few times. The V and J genes are TRBV27 and TRBJ2-5; TRBD1 matches 7 bases. Germline V CDR1 and CDR2: MNHEY, SMNVEV (reference sequence). With 5 bases clipped from V and 1 base from J, the junction kept 7 bases outside the gene matches. CDR3 size: 15 residues. The CDR3 loop reads CASSKTGRGQETQYF. CDR3 nucleotide sequence: TGTGCCAGCAGTAAGACAGGGCGAGGCCAAGAGACCCAGTACTTC.

This clone is a singleton in its sample. J is TRBJ2-7 and V is TRBV30, with 7 bases that match TRBD2. Unmatched junction bases numbered 4, after V lost 0 bases and J lost 5 bases. Germline V gene data show CDR1 as GTSNPN and CDR2 as SVGIG (reference sequence). The CDR3 runs to 13 residues. CDR3 DNA sequence: TGTGCCTGGAGTGTGGGGGGGATCGACGAGCAGTACTTC. Its protein is CAWSVGGIDEQYF.

The chain links TRBV19 to TRBJ2-7, with 13 bases aligning to TRBD2. The CDR3 consists of 15 residues. The germline CDR1 and CDR2 sequences are LNHDA and SQIVND (reference sequence). Trimming at V came to 3 bases and at J to 3 bases, leaving 2 bases not matched to a gene. Here the CDR3 DNA reads TGTGCCAGTAGTATGGGGACTAGCGGGGACTACGAGCAGTACTTC. The encoded protein is CASSMGTSGDYEQYF. Based on the CDR3 plus reference TRBV19 and TRBJ2-7, the full variable domain is DGGITQSPKYLFRKEGQNVTLSCEQNLNHDAMYWYRQDPGQGLRLIYYSQIVNDFQKGDIAEGYSVSREKKESFPLTVTSAQKNPTAFYLCASSMGTSGDYEQYFGPGTRLTVT.

V is TRBV28 and J is TRBJ2-7; 9 bases are shared with TRBD1. The V gene's germline CDR1 is MDHEN and CDR2 SYDVKM. CDR3 length: 15 residues. V was pared by 1 base and J by 5 bases, with 6 bases of the junction left unmatched. CDR3 loop: CASSLFDRGNDEQYF. For the CDR3, the DNA is TGTGCCAGCAGTTTATTCGACAGGGGGAACGACGAGCAGTACTTC. The full variable domain, with the rest looked up from reference TRBV28 and TRBJ2-7, is DVKVTQSSRYLVKRTGEKVFLECVQDMDHENMFWYRQDPGLGLRLIYFSYDVKMKEKGDIPEGYSVSREKKERFSLILESASTNQTSMYLCASSLFDRGNDEQYFGPGTRLTVT.

This clone was found many times. The chain combines TRBV23-1 with TRBJ1-5; D possibly corresponds to TRBD1 (6 bases). TRBV23-1 has ORF status, its function being uncertain. V lost 0 bases, J lost 5 bases, and 17 bases lay in between. CDR3 size: 17 residues. The CDR3 sequence is CASSQSIVTGEDQPQHF. CDR3 in DNA: TGCGCCAGCAGTCAATCAATCGTGACAGGAGAGGATCAGCCCCAGCATTTT.

The chain joins TRBV7-2 to TRBJ2-5, with 8 bases lining up with TRBD2. The CDR3 contains 18 residues. V lost 5 bases and J lost 8; bases outside the gene matches: 22. CDR1 and CDR2 from the germline V gene are SGHTA and FQGNSA. The CDR3 DNA follows: TGTGCCAGCAGCAGTCCTCTTACAGCGGGAGTCCCCATGTTTACCCAGTACTTC. Protein sequence: CASSSPLTAGVPMFTQYF.

The J gene is TRBJ1-2, the V gene TRBV19, with 7 bases matching TRBD1. Germline V lookup: CDR1 LNHDA, CDR2 SQIVND (reference sequence). Germline trimming cut 6 bases from V and 0 bases from J; bases unmatched to any gene: 4. The length of the CDR3 is 14 residues. Written as DNA, the CDR3 is TGTGCCAGTAGCGGGACAGCTACTAACTATGGCTACACCTTC. Translating it yields CASSGTATNYGYTF.

The chain employs TRBV5-1 and TRBJ2-5; D possibly corresponds to TRBD2 (6 bases). Deletions cut 3 bases from V and 5 bases from J, with 17 bases between. The CDR3 runs to 15 residues. Germline CDR1 is SGHRS and CDR2 is YFSETQ. The DNA for the CDR3 is TGCGCCAGCAGCTCGAACCCGGGGGTCGCGGAGACCCAGTACTTC. Translated: CASSSNPGVAETQYF. Variable domain in full (rest from reference TRBV5-1 and TRBJ2-5): KAGVTQTPRYLIKTRGQQVTLSCSPISGHRSVSWYQQTPGQGLQFLFEYFSETQRNKGNFPGRFSGRQFSNSRSEMNVSTLELGDSALYLCASSSNPGVAETQYFGPGTRLLVL.

The V and J genes are TRBV28 and TRBJ1-1; tentative D call: TRBD1 (6 bases). Between the trimmed V and J ends, which lost 8 bases and 11 bases, there was a span of 21 bases. The CDR3 has 13 amino acids. Germline CDR1 and CDR2: MDHEN and SYDVKM. The CDR3 DNA sequence: TGTGCCAGCGGTTCCGGGACACTCCCGGGGGCTTTCTTT. Amino acid sequence: CASGSGTLPGAFF.

The V gene is TRBV7-9, the J gene TRBJ2-3; D is ambiguous. V was pared by 1 base and J by 0 bases, with 8 bases between. The CDR3 extends over 15 amino acids. Germline CDR1 is SEHNR and CDR2 is FQNEAQ (reference sequence). In DNA form, the CDR3 reads TGTGCCAGCAGCTTAGTCGTGGGCAGCACAGATACGCAGTATTTT. Residues: CASSLVVGSTDTQYF.

The V call is TRBV2, the J call TRBJ2-7; tentatively, D is TRBD2 (6 bases). The CDR3 runs 16 residues. Looked up from germline, CDR1 is SNHLY and CDR2 is FYNNEI. V dropped 3 bases and J dropped 4 bases, with 19 bases sitting between them. Here the CDR3 DNA reads TGTGCCAGCAGTGACTATTGGGGCGGGATTAGGTACGAGCAGTACTTC. Encoded protein: CASSDYWGGIRYEQYF.

The V call is TRBV3-1 (or the pseudogene TRBV3-2), the J call TRBJ2-3, with D tentatively TRBD2 (5 bases). This CDR3 is built from 16 residues. Trimming removed 0 bases from V and 3 bases from J, with 13 bases in between. In germline, CDR1 is LGHDT, CDR2 YNNKEL (reference sequence). CDR3 residues: CASSQERLAKTDTQYF. CDR3 in DNA: TGTGCCAGCAGCCAAGAGAGGCTAGCAAAGACAGATACGCAGTATTTT.

The chain carries TRBV19 and TRBJ2-7; 10 bases agree with TRBD2. CDR3 size: 14 residues. CDR1 is LNHDA, CDR2 SQIVND, per germline (reference sequence). The V gene end was trimmed by 2 bases and the J gene end by 2 bases; junction bases not matched to a gene: 0. In DNA form, the CDR3 reads TGTGCCAGTAGTATACTAGCGGGAGCCTACGAGCAGTACTTC. Amino acids: CASSILAGAYEQYF.

The genes are TRBV18 and TRBJ1-2; possibly TRBD1 for D (5 bases). Germline CDR1 KGHSH, CDR2 LQKENI. Trimming took 2 bases from V and 7 from J, leaving 17 bases between them. The CDR3 loop spans 15 amino acids. In nucleotides, the CDR3 is TGTGCCAGCTCACCAGGGGAGGAGCGGGGCACTGGCTACACCTTC. Translated: CASSPGEERGTGYTF.

This rearrangement joins TRBV7-9 to TRBJ2-3; 10 nucleotides align to TRBD2. The V gene end was trimmed by 6 bases and the J gene end by 2 bases; junction bases not matched to a gene: 5. The CDR3 is 15 amino acids. Germline CDR1 is SEHNR and CDR2 is FQNEAQ (reference sequence). The CDR3 nucleotides are TGTGCCAGCAGGTCACTAGCGGGACTCACAGATACGCAGTATTTT. This encodes CASRSLAGLTDTQYF.

This clone was counted a single time. V is TRBV2 and J is TRBJ2-5, with TRBD1 identical over 8 bases. The germline CDR1 and CDR2 sequences are SNHLY and FYNNEI. The CDR3 consists of 14 residues. V lost 8 bases to trimming and J lost 5 bases; unmatched junction nucleotides: 10. The CDR3: CASGGTGGGETQYF. The CDR3 DNA follows: TGTGCCAGCGGTGGGACAGGCGGAGGGGAGACCCAGTACTTC.

This clone was recorded once. The chain recombines TRBV3-1 (or the pseudogene TRBV3-2) with TRBJ2-2; 10 nucleotides align to TRBD1. The CDR3 is 15 residues long. V lost 5 bases and J lost 4; bases outside the gene matches: 4. Germline V lookup: CDR1 LGHDT, CDR2 YNNKEL (reference sequence). CDR3 nucleotide sequence: TGTGCCAGCAGCTCGGGACAGGGGTCCACCGGGGAGCTGTTTTTT. Residues: CASSSGQGSTGELFF.